The 27 T cell receptor beta chains in this list originate from one sample, sequenced in a study of Tregs in tolerant kidney transplant recipients. This table comes from immunoSEQ multiplex PCR, and its TCRdb copy is limited to in-frame clones, with some not included. Its table records roughly 53,000 clones. Sequencing used CD4+ T cells from blood, obtained before the transplant. These receptors were taken from a human donor who received a combined kidney and bone marrow transplant.

Comments on this clone: Coverage ceases 3 residues before the CDR3 finishes, and the germline J gene fills in the end. This sequence joins TRBV18 and TRBJ2-5, with D possibly being TRBD2 (6 bases). Trimming shortened V by 0 bases and J by 5 bases, and 16 bases separated the two germline ends. Per the germline V gene, CDR1 is KGHSH and CDR2 is LQKENI. This CDR3 region has 16 residues. CDR3 DNA (partial): TGTGCCAGCTCACCACCGAGGACCTTTGGGGGGGAGACC. It is translated as CASSPPRTFGGET. The CDR3 reads in full as CASSPPRTFGGETQYF.

Note on this clone: The read stops 3 residues short of the end of the CDR3; the missing end is completed from the germline J gene. Additional DNA sequences in this sample encode the identical CDR3. The V gene is TRBV7-2, the J gene TRBJ1-1; weak D call: TRBD1 (5 bases). The V end was cut by 0 bases, the J end by 0 bases, with 5 bases between. CDR3 length: 14 amino acids. Germline V gives CDR1 SGHTA, CDR2 FQGNSA. The CDR3 protein is CASSLAGLNTEAFF. The DNA read from the CDR3 is TGTGCCAGCAGCTTAGCGGGGCTGAACACTGAA.

To note about this clone: One end of the junction is discordant with germline, which a read error may explain. The part of the CDR3 DNA that was read is TGCGGCGTTGAGGTGCGGGTAGCGGGAGGCACAGATACG. Protein product: CGVEVRVAGGTDT. In full, the CDR3 is CGVEVRVAGGTDTQYF. The chain uses TRBV29-1 and TRBJ2-3, with 9 positions matching TRBD2. The read stops 3 residues short of the end of the CDR3; the missing end is completed from the germline J gene. This CDR3 spans 16 amino acids. Germline V lookup: CDR1 SQVTM, CDR2 ANQGSEA.

Comment on this clone: The observed sequence ends 3 residues before the CDR3 terminus, with the missing tail filled in from the germline J gene. The J gene is TRBJ1-1, the V gene TRBV2; 8 positions match TRBD1. V shed 6 bases, J shed 4 bases, and the junction held 4 bases outside the gene matches. This CDR3 has 13 residues. Germline assignment: CDR1 SNHLY and CDR2 FYNNEI. The CDR3 DNA, read in part, is TGTGCCAGCAGCACAGGGGGACTCACTGAA. This codes for CASSTGGLTE. The CDR3 in full is CASSTGGLTEAFF.

With regard to this clone: Read coverage stops 3 residues before the CDR3 terminus; the germline J gene supplies the remainder. The V gene is TRBV7-9, the J gene TRBJ1-1, with a tentative D call TRBD1 (5 bases). V lost 5 bases and J lost 1, with 11 bases in between. Germline V gives CDR1 SEHNR, CDR2 FQNEAQ (reference sequence). CDR3 length: 14 amino acids. The part of the CDR3 DNA that was read is TGTGCCAGCAGCCCGGGTCAGGGGAACACTGAA. It yields the protein CASSPGQGNTE. The CDR3 in full is CASSPGQGNTEAFF.

With regard to this clone: The CDR3 end lies 3 residues beyond the end of the read and is filled in from the germline J gene. The rearrangement links TRBV19 to TRBJ2-4, with 9 nucleotides matching TRBD2. V was pared by 3 bases and J by 4 bases, with 10 bases of the junction left unmatched. Germline V gives CDR1 LNHDA, CDR2 SQIVND (reference sequence). The CDR3 sequence is 17 residues long. CDR3 residues: CASSILTLAGTKNIQYF. The CDR3 DNA, read in part, is TGTGCCAGTAGTATCCTGACTCTAGCGGGGACTAAAAACATT.

Concerning this clone: The read ends 3 residues shy of where the CDR3 ends; the end is completed using the germline J gene. The chain carries TRBV6-2 or TRBV6-3 and TRBJ2-5; 10 bases align to TRBD2. Trimming at V came to 6 bases and at J to 4 bases, leaving 5 bases not matched to a gene. In germline, CDR1 is MNHEY, CDR2 SVGEGT. This CDR3 contains 14 residues. The CDR3 DNA, read in part, is TGTGCCAGCAGGCTAGCGGGAGTAGTAGAGACC. This encodes CASRLAGVVET. In full, the CDR3 is CASRLAGVVETQYF.

Concerning this clone itself: Coverage ceases 3 residues before the CDR3 finishes, and the germline J gene fills in the end. The chain combines TRBV2 with TRBJ2-7, with 11 nucleotides matching TRBD2. The CDR3 has 15 amino acids. V was pared by 8 bases and J by 5 bases, with 11 bases of the junction left unmatched. Germline lookup yields CDR1 SNHLY and CDR2 FYNNEI. CDR3 bases read: TGTGCCAGCGGAGGGGTAGGACTAGCGGGTGACGAG. It translates to CASGGVGLAGDE. The whole CDR3 is CASGGVGLAGDEQYF.

In the case of this clone: With the read ending 3 residues before the CDR3 end, the germline J gene is used to fill in that end. The chain couples TRBV18 to TRBJ2-1; 9 positions match TRBD2. Trimming at V came to 2 bases and at J to 7 bases, leaving 9 bases not matched to a gene. The CDR3 is 16 residues long. Germline CDR1 and CDR2: KGHSH and LQKENI. CDR3 DNA (partial): TGTGCCAGCTCACCATTCGTAGCGGGGGCCGGGAATGAG. It codes for CASSPFVAGAGNE. The CDR3, in full, reads CASSPFVAGAGNEQFF.

About this clone itself: The read stops 3 residues short of the end of the CDR3; the missing end is completed from the germline J gene. This chain joins TRBV7-2 and TRBJ1-5, with a weak D call TRBD1 (5 bases). V dropped 4 bases and J dropped 6 bases, with 10 bases sitting between them. This CDR3 comprises 13 residues. Germline CDR1 is SGHTA and CDR2 is FQGNSA. CDR3 sequence reads: CASSSRGVQPQHF. CDR3 bases read: TGTGCCAGCAGCTCGCGGGGGGTTCAGCCC.

Comment on this clone: The CDR3 end lies 3 residues beyond the end of the read and is filled in from the germline J gene. The V and J genes are TRBV20-1 and TRBJ2-4, with 8 bases identical to TRBD2. Trimming at V came to 5 bases and at J to 1 base, leaving 7 bases not matched to a gene. The V gene's germline CDR1 is DFQATT and CDR2 SNEGSKA (reference sequence). CDR3 length: 15 residues. The CDR3 DNA, read in part, is TGCAGTGCTCCGCGGGGGGCGGGGGCCAAAAACATT. Its translation is CSAPRGAGAKNI. The complete CDR3 reads CSAPRGAGAKNIQYF.

As to this clone: The observed sequence ends 3 residues before the CDR3 terminus, with the missing tail filled in from the germline J gene. This sequence joins TRBV30 and TRBJ1-1; TRBD1 matches 8 bases. Germline CDR1 is GTSNPN and CDR2 is SVGIG (reference sequence). V trimming: 8 bases; J trimming: 5 bases; junction bases outside the gene matches: 10. This CDR3 region has 13 residues. CDR3 residues: CAGTRDRLTEAFF. The sequenced part of the CDR3 DNA is TGTGCCGGGACGCGGGACAGGTTGACTGAA.

Remarks on this clone: One junction end does not reproduce the germline sequence, and a read error may be involved. The read terminates 3 residues ahead of where the CDR3 ends, so the germline J gene completes it. The rearrangement joins TRBV7-2 to TRBJ2-7; no clear D gene. The CDR3 is 14 residues long. Germline lookup yields CDR1 SGHTA and CDR2 FQGNSA. The CDR3 bases that were read are TGTGCCAGCAGCCCTTTTTATAGTTCCTCCGAG. Protein sequence: CASSPFYSSSE. The complete CDR3 reads CASSPFYSSSEQYF.

A word on this clone: The missing CDR3 end, 3 residues past where the read stops, is filled in from the germline J gene. The chain couples TRBV20-1 to TRBJ1-4, with a tentative D call TRBD1 (5 bases). The V end was cut by 7 bases, the J end by 7 bases, with 16 bases between. The CDR3 extends over 13 amino acids. Looked up from germline, CDR1 is DFQATT and CDR2 is SNEGSKA (reference sequence). CDR3 region: CSGHQGGGEKLFF. The sequenced CDR3 bases are TGCAGTGGGCACCAGGGTGGAGGTGAAAAA.

A word on this clone: The read is 3 residues too short to cover the CDR3 end, so that end is filled in from the germline J gene. The J gene is TRBJ2-3, the V gene TRBV5-1; TRBD2 agrees at 11 bases. CDR3 length equals 15 residues. Germline V gives CDR1 SGHRS, CDR2 YFSETQ. V lost 4 bases to trimming and J lost 3 bases; unmatched junction nucleotides: 4. Partial CDR3 DNA: TGCGCCAGCAGCCCTCTAGCGGGAGGTACAGATACG. Translated: CASSPLAGGTDT. The whole CDR3 sequence reads CASSPLAGGTDTQYF. The full variable domain, with the rest looked up from reference TRBV5-1 and TRBJ2-3, is KAGVTQTPRYLIKTRGQQVTLSCSPISGHRSVSWYQQTPGQGLQFLFEYFSETQRNKGNFPGRFSGRQFSNSRSEMNVSTLELGDSALYLCASSPLAGGTDTQYFGPGTRLTVL.

As to this clone: The CDR3 end is not reached by the read, which stops 3 residues before it; the germline J gene fills it in. The chain links TRBV5-1 to TRBJ1-6; TRBD1 is a possible D gene (5 bases). Trimming cost V 0 bases and J 6 bases, with 10 bases left between them. CDR1 SGHRS and CDR2 YFSETQ come from the germline V gene. CDR3 length: 15 amino acids. Incomplete CDR3 DNA: TGCGCCAGCAGCTTGGGACAGTTCTTTAATTCACCC. It yields the protein CASSLGQFFNSP. The entire CDR3 protein is CASSLGQFFNSPLHF.

About this clone itself: The DNA ends 3 residues before the CDR3 does, and the rest of the CDR3 is filled in from the germline J gene. The chain combines TRBV7-8 with TRBJ1-3; the D is unclear. The CDR3 runs to 15 residues. The V gene lost 8 bases and the J gene lost 2 bases, with 16 bases spanning the gap. Germline values: CDR1 SGHVS, CDR2 FQNEAQ. Partial CDR3 DNA: TGTGCCAGCCGACCCCCAGGAAAAACTGGAAACACC. It specifies CASRPPGKTGNT. The CDR3 as a whole reads CASRPPGKTGNTIYF.

For this clone: The CDR3 is cut off 3 residues early in the read; its end comes from the germline J gene. The rearrangement links TRBV5-1 to TRBJ2-3, with 7 nucleotides matching TRBD2. This CDR3 contains 15 residues. Germline CDR1 reads SGHRS; CDR2 reads YFSETQ. V trimming: 0 bases; J trimming: 2 bases; junction bases outside the gene matches: 3. This chain's CDR3 is CASSLGGSPTDTQYF. The DNA read from the CDR3 is TGCGCCAGCAGCTTGGGCGGGAGCCCCACAGATACG.

As regards this clone: Sequencing ends 3 residues short of the CDR3 end; the germline J gene provides the rest. The V and J genes are TRBV29-1 and TRBJ1-5; 7 nucleotides align to TRBD1. V lost 6 bases and J lost 3; bases outside the gene matches: 8. The CDR3 covers 14 residues. Per the germline V gene, CDR1 is SQVTM and CDR2 is ANQGSEA. Partial CDR3 DNA: TGCAGCGTAGGTACAGGGGCACCCAATCAGCCC. This gives the protein CSVGTGAPNQP. The full-length CDR3 reads as CSVGTGAPNQPQHF.

Note on this clone: The DNA ends 3 residues before the CDR3 does, and the rest of the CDR3 is filled in from the germline J gene. The J gene is TRBJ2-2, the V gene TRBV5-1; TRBD2 agrees at 9 bases. The CDR3 consists of 16 residues. Germline CDR1 reads SGHRS; CDR2 reads YFSETQ. Trimming removed 1 base from V and 4 bases from J; junction bases left unmatched: 5. CDR3 bases read: TGCGCCAGCAGCTTGTCCGGCGGGAGGGCCACCGGGGAG. Translating it yields CASSLSGGRATGE. The entire CDR3 is CASSLSGGRATGELFF.

CDR3 DNA, as far as it was read: TGCGCCAGCAGCTACTCTACAGGGAGCACTGAA. Protein sequence: CASSYSTGSTE. The entire CDR3 sequence reads CASSYSTGSTEAFF. The V and J genes are TRBV5-1 and TRBJ1-1; possibly TRBD1 for D (6 bases). The read terminates 3 residues ahead of where the CDR3 ends, so the germline J gene completes it. The CDR3 runs to 14 residues. Looked up from germline, CDR1 is SGHRS and CDR2 is YFSETQ. The V and J ends lost 3 bases and 4 bases respectively, with 13 bases between them.

About this clone: The read finishes 3 residues shy of the CDR3 end, and the germline J gene is used to complete it. The rearrangement uses TRBV7-9 and TRBJ2-3; maybe TRBD2 (6 bases). Deletions cut 5 bases from V and 4 bases from J, with 13 bases between. This CDR3 has 14 residues. CDR1 is SEHNR and CDR2 is FQNEAQ in the germline V gene (reference sequence). Partial CDR3 DNA: TGTGCCAGCAGCCCTCTCGGGGGTCCAGATACG. Its translation is CASSPLGGPDT. The whole CDR3 sequence is CASSPLGGPDTQYF.

Notes on this clone: Read data end 3 residues before the CDR3 end; the end is taken from the germline J gene. The rearrangement joins TRBV10-3 to TRBJ1-3; no clear D. The germline CDR1 and CDR2 sequences are ENHRY and SYGVKD. V was pared by 6 bases and J by 0 bases, with 12 bases between. The CDR3 extends over 15 amino acids. This chain's CDR3 is CAIRPTTNSGNTIYF. The covered CDR3 bases are TGTGCCATCAGGCCAACTACCAACTCTGGAAACACC.

CDR3 DNA (partial): TGCAGTGCTAACCTACCGGGACTAGCGGGAATCTTTGGCCAAGAGACC. Amino acids: CSANLPGLAGIFGQET. In full, the CDR3 is CSANLPGLAGIFGQETQYF. V is TRBV20-1 and J is TRBJ2-5, with TRBD2 matching over 13 bases. The CDR3 extends 3 residues past the end of the read, so its final part is completed from the germline J gene. This CDR3 has 19 residues. With V trimmed by 4 bases and J by 1 base, 15 bases remained unmatched. Germline loops: CDR1 DFQATT, CDR2 SNEGSKA (reference sequence).

Note on this clone: The read stops 3 residues short of the end of the CDR3; the missing end is completed from the germline J gene. This rearrangement joins TRBV19 to TRBJ2-7, with a possible D match to TRBD1 (5 bases). This CDR3 is 16 amino acids long. Trimming removed 3 bases from V and 3 bases from J, with 18 bases in between. Germline values: CDR1 LNHDA, CDR2 SQIVND (reference sequence). The CDR3 loop is CASSILQGQGLYEQYF. Incomplete CDR3 DNA: TGTGCCAGTAGTATTTTGCAGGGCCAAGGCCTCTACGAG.

Remarks on this clone: The read is 3 residues too short to cover the CDR3 end, so that end is filled in from the germline J gene. The J gene is TRBJ2-5, the V gene TRBV2, with 7 bases lining up with TRBD2. This CDR3 is 12 amino acids long. V was clipped by 7 bases and J by 4 bases; unmatched bases: 3. Germline loops: CDR1 SNHLY, CDR2 FYNNEI. CDR3 DNA (partial): TGTGCCAGCAACCCGGGGGGAGAGACC. Translating gives CASNPGGET. The full CDR3 protein is CASNPGGETQYF.

With respect to this clone: With the read ending 3 residues before the CDR3 end, the germline J gene is used to fill in that end. This chain uses TRBV7-9 with TRBJ2-7, with a possible D match to TRBD1 (6 bases). V lost 5 bases and J 5 bases, leaving 19 bases between the germline ends. The length of the CDR3 is 15 residues. Germline values: CDR1 SEHNR, CDR2 FQNEAQ (reference sequence). The chain's CDR3 is CASSPLATKGDEQYF. The CDR3 bases that were read are TGTGCCAGCAGCCCCCTTGCGACCAAGGGGGACGAG.